This note documents a single T cell receptor (beta chain) sequence. These data originate in a study of blood T cell repertoires in COVID-19. Study information: COVID-19 samples collected from the United States, Italy and Spain covered acute and convalescent phases. The analysed material was cDNA or gDNA that came from T cells, B-cell-depleted T cells, or PBMCs.

The CDR3 contains 13 residues. CDR1 SGHTA and CDR2 FQGNSA come from the germline V gene. Deletions cut 3 bases from V and 9 bases from J, with 12 bases between. How the authors handled the data: Researchers report that nucleated cell counts were estimated from reference gene primer amplification. Sequenced by immunoSEQ multiplex PCR; TCRdb stores in-frame clones only, minus some. V and J calls and clone size follow that table, whereas D and trimming were derived from the DNA. The sample carries approximately 230,000 clones, 70% to 90% recorded once. The chain is built from TRBV7-2 and TRBJ1-5; D may be TRBD1 (6 bases). This TCR derives from a man aged 18 to 30 with active or convalescent COVID-19. Sequencing input: peripheral blood. CDR3 nucleotides: TGTGCCAGCAGCTTCAGGGGTTTGGGGCCCCAGCATTTT. This translates into CASSFRGLGPQHF.